Following are 12 T cell receptor beta chains from one sample sequenced in a study of T cells in Graves' hyperthyroidism and ophthalmopathy. It was RNA transcripts that yielded the amplified TCR beta CDR3 regions. A set of HTBI primers served as the primers for a first-round RT-PCR of the TCR CDR3. TCRdb re-called the multiplex PCR reads with MiXCR, one entry per CDR3 protein. The table has about 760,000 distinct CDR3 sequences, around a third seen once. Sequencing was performed on blood. Receptors originate from a woman aged 40 to 50 with Graves' hyperthyroidism.

The rearrangement links TRBV7-8 to TRBJ1-1, with 9 positions matching TRBD1. From germline, CDR1 is SGHVS and CDR2 FQNEAQ. There are 14 residues in the CDR3. With 2 bases clipped from V and 6 bases from J, the junction kept 4 bases outside the gene matches. The CDR3 DNA reads TGTGCCAGCAGCTTAATGGACAGGGGACCTGAAGCTTTCTTT. This gives the protein CASSLMDRGPEAFF.

This clonotype occurred a few times. This chain links TRBV5-6 with TRBJ1-1, with 7 bases identical to TRBD1. This CDR3 region has 12 residues. J lost 6 bases, V lost 4 bases, and 3 bases had no gene match. Germline V CDR1 and CDR2: SGHDT, YYEEEE. The DNA of the CDR3 is TGTGCCAGCAGCCGGGGGACAGCTGAAGCTTTCTTT. This gives the protein CASSRGTAEAFF.

This clonotype was seen repeatedly, ten times or more. The chain has TRBV10-1 and TRBJ1-6; D is undetermined. The CDR3 length is 10 residues. Between the trimmed V and J ends, which lost 8 bases and 8 bases, there was a span of 4 bases. Per the germline V gene, CDR1 is WNHNN and CDR2 is SYGVQD (reference sequence). The CDR3 protein is CASPHSPLHF. CDR3 nucleotides: TGCGCCAGCCCCCATTCACCCCTCCACTTT.

This chain uses TRBV2 with TRBJ1-2; TRBD1 matches 8 bases. The germline CDR1 and CDR2 sequences are SNHLY and FYNNEI. CDR3 length: 14 amino acids. With 5 bases clipped from V and 8 bases from J, the junction kept 10 bases outside the gene matches. The CDR3 DNA reads TGTGCCAGCAGTTCGACGACAGGGGCAGGAGGCTACACCTTC. Its translation is CASSSTTGAGGYTF.

This clonotype has only one observation. This sequence joins TRBV7-9 and TRBJ1-1, with 11 positions matching TRBD1. The length of the CDR3 is 17 residues. Looked up from germline, CDR1 is SEHNR and CDR2 is FQNEAQ (reference sequence). After removal of 4 bases from V and 5 bases from J, the junction contained 12 bases not matched to a gene. The CDR3 region is CASSSPGTGGMETEAFF. The CDR3 DNA reads TGTGCCAGCAGCTCCCCCGGGACAGGGGGGATGGAGACTGAAGCTTTCTTT.

The chain carries TRBV10-3 and TRBJ1-1; no clear D gene. The V gene's germline CDR1 is ENHRY and CDR2 SYGVKD. CDR3 size: 15 residues. The V end lost 0 bases, the J end lost 1 base, and 9 bases lay between the germline ends. CDR3 nucleotide sequence: TGTGCCATCAGTGAGTCACGGACCCAGAACACTGAAGCTTTCTTT. Residues: CAISESRTQNTEAFF.

This clonotype has only a few counts. The chain joins TRBV28 to TRBJ1-4; tentative D call: TRBD1 (6 bases). Germline V lookup: CDR1 MDHEN, CDR2 SYDVKM. The CDR3 runs to 14 residues. V dropped 5 bases and J dropped 7 bases, with 14 bases sitting between them. The CDR3 DNA sequence: TGTGCCAGCAGTGTCCCGGGACAATCTGAAAAACTGTTTTTT. It translates to CASSVPGQSEKLFF.

The chain has TRBV2 and TRBJ2-2; the match to TRBD1 covers 8 bases. V was clipped by 6 bases and J by 7 bases; unmatched bases: 7. The germline gives CDR1 SNHLY, CDR2 FYNNEI. CDR3 length: 14 residues. The CDR3 reads CASRQGAMGGELFF. The CDR3 DNA reads TGTGCCAGCAGGCAGGGGGCTATGGGCGGGGAGCTGTTTTTT.

This clonotype has only one observation. The V call is TRBV10-3, the J call TRBJ1-2, with D unclear. The CDR3 is made up of 14 amino acids. With 6 bases removed from V and 5 bases from J, the gap between germline ends came to 16 bases. Germline V gives CDR1 ENHRY, CDR2 SYGVKD. DNA of the CDR3: TGTGCCATCAGCCCGGGGTCAGCCTCTTATGGCTACACCTTC. Protein: CAISPGSASYGYTF.

The chain recombines TRBV5-1 with TRBJ1-3; maybe TRBD1 (5 bases). Per germline, CDR1 SGHRS and CDR2 YFSETQ. The CDR3 has 12 amino acids. V lost 3 bases and J lost 7, with 8 bases in between. CDR3 in DNA: TGCGCCAGCAGCTCACAGGAGAACACCATATATTTT. Its protein is CASSSQENTIYF.

In its sample, this clonotype was seen a few times. J is TRBJ2-7 and V is TRBV11-2, with 8 bases that match TRBD2. The CDR3 runs 15 residues. Germline V gene data show CDR1 as SGHAT and CDR2 as FQNNGV. Germline trimming cut 5 bases from V and 4 bases from J; bases unmatched to any gene: 10. As DNA, the CDR3 is TGTGCCAGCAGCCAAGGAATAGCGGGACTGTACGAGCAGTACTTC. This translates into CASSQGIAGLYEQYF.

This clonotype has more than one count but fewer than ten. This sequence joins TRBV19 and TRBJ1-3; D might be TRBD1 (5 bases). CDR1 and CDR2 (germline): LNHDA, SQIVND (reference sequence). The CDR3 contains 16 residues. Trimming stripped 3 bases from V and 0 bases from J, with 12 bases between. This CDR3 is CASSMGPGSSGNTIYF. CDR3 nucleotide sequence: TGTGCCAGTAGTATGGGGCCGGGCAGCTCTGGAAACACCATATATTTT.